This entry lists 9 T cell receptor beta chains sequenced from one sample in a study of cytomegalovirus exposure and HLA in healthy donors. PCR primers comprised 60 Vbeta and 13 Jbeta primers. The table came from immunoSEQ multiplex PCR; TCRdb's copy has only in-frame clones and leaves some out. This sample has about 190,000 clones; 75% to 90% occur once, and the top ten carry 6.3%. The sequencing sample was made of PBMCs. These receptors were taken from a man aged 35-49 years in good health and CMV-seropositive.

This chain links TRBV30 with TRBJ1-1, with D perhaps matching TRBD1 (5 bases). Germline CDR1 GTSNPN, CDR2 SVGIG (reference sequence). Trimming left V 5 bases short and J 4 bases short, with 23 bases between. The CDR3 loop spans 16 amino acids. The DNA of the CDR3 is TGTGCCTGGTCGGGGAGGACACCCTTAGGACCCACTGAAGCTTTCTTT. Its translation: CAWSGRTPLGPTEAFF. Using reference TRBV30 and TRBJ1-1 for the parts outside the CDR3, the full variable domain is SQTIHQWPATLVQPVGSPLSLECTVEGTSNPNLYWYRQAAGRGLQLLFYSVGIGQISSEVPQNLSASRPQDRQFILSSKKLLLSDSGFYLCAWSGRTPLGPTEAFFGQGTRLTVV.

The V call is TRBV6-9, the J call TRBJ2-7; 8 nucleotides match TRBD1. Trimming removed 2 bases from V and 5 bases from J; junction bases left unmatched: 11. The CDR3 has 16 amino acids. CDR1 is MNHGY, CDR2 SVAAGI, per germline. In DNA form, the CDR3 reads TGTGCCAGCAGTTATGAGCGAGACAGGGGTCCACACGAGCAGTACTTC. It specifies CASSYERDRGPHEQYF.

This clone has only one observation. For the CDR3, the DNA is TGTGCCAGTAGTATGCCCGGGGAGTCAGATACGCAGTATTTT. It codes for CASSMPGESDTQYF. The V call is TRBV19, the J call TRBJ2-3; D possibly corresponds to TRBD2 (5 bases). The germline gives CDR1 LNHDA, CDR2 SQIVND (reference sequence). CDR3 size: 14 residues. V lost 3 bases and J lost 4, with 11 bases in between.

This clone has just one count. This chain uses TRBV4-1 with TRBJ1-2; TRBD1 matches at 10 bases. CDR1 MGHRA and CDR2 YSYEKL come from the germline V gene. CDR3 length equals 14 residues. The V gene end was trimmed by 3 bases and the J gene end by 8 bases; junction bases not matched to a gene: 6. Here the CDR3 reads CASSQWDRGKGYTF. The CDR3 region has the DNA TGCGCCAGCAGCCAGTGGGACAGGGGAAAAGGCTACACCTTC.

The rearrangement links TRBV30 to TRBJ1-2, with unresolved D. Germline V CDR1 and CDR2: GTSNPN, SVGIG (reference sequence). V shed 0 bases and J shed 6 bases, with 11 bases lying between them. This CDR3 contains 13 residues. The chain's CDR3 is CAWSVIRNDGYTF. The DNA of the CDR3 is TGTGCCTGGAGTGTAATCAGGAACGATGGCTACACCTTC.

The chain uses TRBV6-1 and TRBJ1-5; no clear D gene. V dropped 4 bases and J dropped 2 bases, with 6 bases sitting between them. From germline, CDR1 is MNHNS and CDR2 SASEGT. CDR3 size: 13 residues. Here the CDR3 DNA reads TGTGCCAGCAGTGGGCTGGGCAATCAGCCCCAGCATTTT. Translated: CASSGLGNQPQHF.

The chain recombines TRBV7-9 with TRBJ1-4, with 9 bases that match TRBD1. The CDR3 extends over 15 amino acids. V shed 5 bases, J shed 7 bases, and the junction held 8 bases outside the gene matches. Germline CDR1 is SEHNR and CDR2 is FQNEAQ (reference sequence). The chain's CDR3 is CASSDPGQGVEKLFF. For the CDR3, the DNA is TGTGCCAGCAGCGACCCGGGACAGGGAGTTGAAAAACTGTTTTTT.

The J gene is TRBJ1-1, the V gene TRBV27; 7 bases are shared with TRBD1. Germline lookup yields CDR1 MNHEY and CDR2 SMNVEV (reference sequence). The CDR3 extends over 16 amino acids. V shed 5 bases, J shed 3 bases, and the junction held 12 bases outside the gene matches. This CDR3 is CASSPSTGERDTEAFF. CDR3 nucleotides: TGTGCCAGCAGTCCATCAACAGGGGAGAGGGACACTGAAGCTTTCTTT.

A note on this clone: One end of the junction is discordant with germline, which a read error may explain. V usage is TRBV19 and J usage is TRBJ2-1; TRBD2 matches at 10 bases. Germline loops: CDR1 LNHDA, CDR2 SQIVND (reference sequence). The CDR3 consists of 15 residues. This CDR3 is CASSIGASGGYEQFF. CDR3 nucleotide sequence: TGTGCCAGTAGCATAGGGGCTAGCGGGGGCTATGAGCAGTTCTTC.